The clone carrying this T cell receptor (beta chain) was seen more than once but under ten times. The data were obtained in a study of CD8+CD57+ T cells in acquired aplastic anemia. Profiles of TCR beta VDJ and CDR3 were generated from a genomic DNA template. MiXCR was run by TCRdb on the reads, yielding one entry per CDR3 protein. The sample contains 160,000 or so distinct CDR3 sequences, about 70% of which appear only once. CDR3 length: 13 amino acids. The germline V gene encodes CDR1 SGHTA and CDR2 FQGTGA. The V end lost 4 bases, the J end lost 7 bases, and 11 bases lay between the germline ends. CD8+CD57+ cell expansion, shown by flow cytometry, had occurred in the patients selected for sequencing.

Sequences were obtained from sorted CD4+, CD8+, or CD8+CD57+ T cells (not recorded which) from PBMCs. J is TRBJ2-1 and V is TRBV7-3, with D uncertain. This TCR was sampled from a human donor with aplastic anemia. The CDR3 is CASSWVVGNEQFF. In nucleotides, the CDR3 is TGTGCCAGCAGCTGGGTGGTGGGGAATGAGCAGTTCTTC. Full variable domain (remainder filled in from reference TRBV7-3 and TRBJ2-1): GAGVSQTPSNKVTEKGKYVELRCDPISGHTALYWYRQSLGQGPEFLIYFQGTGAADDSGLPNDRFFAVRPEGSVSTLKIQRTERGDSAVYLCASSWVVGNEQFFGPGTRLTVL.